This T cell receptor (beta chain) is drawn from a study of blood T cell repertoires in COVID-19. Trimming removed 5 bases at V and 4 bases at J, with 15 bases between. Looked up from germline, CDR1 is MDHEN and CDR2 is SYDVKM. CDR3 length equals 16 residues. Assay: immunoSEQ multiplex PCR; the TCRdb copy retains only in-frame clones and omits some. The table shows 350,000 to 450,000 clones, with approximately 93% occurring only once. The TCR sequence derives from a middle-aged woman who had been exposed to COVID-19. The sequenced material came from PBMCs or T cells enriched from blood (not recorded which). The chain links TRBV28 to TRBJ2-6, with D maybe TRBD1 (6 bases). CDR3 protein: CASSLERGSGANVLTF. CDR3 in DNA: TGTGCCAGCAGTCTTGAAAGGGGGTCCGGGGCCAACGTCCTGACTTTC.